The TCR beta chain under discussion was sequenced for a study of regulatory T cells in long-lasting Graves disease. Concerning this clonotype: Its matching antigen is unknown.

The authors built TCR beta libraries using iRepertoire HTBI primers and Arm-PCR of CDR3 regions. TCRdb analysed the multiplex PCR reads with MiXCR anew, one entry per CDR3 protein. The sample shows 450,000 to 700,000 distinct CDR3 sequences, roughly 14% of them seen only once. The CDR3 has 16 residues. Germline values: CDR1 ENHRY, CDR2 SYGVKD. V was cut by 0 bases and J by 7 bases, with 16 bases left in between. Time point in this sample: newly diagnosed GD, antithyroid drugs for less than 3 months. TCR sequences were obtained from RNA taken from PBMCs. Study results and limitations: Favored usage of TRBV28, TRBJ1-2 and TRBJ2-5 was recorded in persistent disease.

This sample was shared with a second study, whose subject was T cells in Graves' hyperthyroidism and ophthalmopathy. As reported in that work: The TCR CDR3 was amplified in a first-round RT-PCR using the HTBI primer set.

The chain joins TRBV10-3 to TRBJ2-1; no firm D call. Source: peripheral blood mononuclear cells (PBMCs), taken at new diagnosis, from a patient treated with antithyroid drugs. The receptor comes from a man aged 30 to 39 with Graves disease. In DNA, the CDR3 is TGTGCCATCAGTGAGTCCCTCGCGCTCCGTTCGAATGAGCAGTTCTTC. Encoded protein: CAISESLALRSNEQFF.